The 13 T cell receptor beta chains in this list originate from one sample, sequenced in a study of cytomegalovirus exposure and HLA in healthy donors listed by TCRdb under 2017. Receptors were amplified or captured by the immunoSEQ multiplex PCR assay. The source is immuneACCESS, and TCRdb retained only in-frame sequences with V and J called. Part of the clones is not carried over; for the studies checked, unresolved V genes explain less than half of this, and the remainder is unexplained. Here the sample has some 70,000 clones; approximately 90% occur a single time. The ten largest make up approximately 1.7% of the sample. The source material was PBMCs. All receptors derive from a woman in her late teens or twenties in good health and CMV-seronegative.

This clone was observed once. The chain employs TRBV28 and TRBJ2-7; TRBD2 is a possible D gene (5 bases). The CDR3 runs 12 residues. Germline assignment: CDR1 MDHEN and CDR2 SYDVKM. V shed 8 bases and J shed 1 base, with 9 bases lying between them. CDR3 DNA sequence: TGTGCCAGCTCACGGGGTTCCTACGAGCAGTACTTC. Amino acid sequence: CASSRGSYEQYF.

The chain links TRBV7-9 to TRBJ1-2, with D hard to call. The germline V gene encodes CDR1 SEHNR and CDR2 FQNEAQ (reference sequence). V dropped 0 bases and J dropped 6 bases, with 11 bases sitting between them. The CDR3 length is 14 residues. The CDR3 DNA reads TGTGCCAGCAGCTTAGCCCCGGGGATTAATGGCTACACCTTC. Amino acid sequence: CASSLAPGINGYTF.

The rearrangement uses TRBV7-9 and TRBJ2-7; 9 positions match TRBD2. This CDR3 region has 19 residues. With 1 base clipped from V and 2 bases from J, the junction kept 15 bases outside the gene matches. Germline V gene lookup returns CDR1 SEHNR and CDR2 FQNEAQ (reference sequence). The CDR3 sequence: CASSLEWGDSTSGTYEQYF. The CDR3, as DNA: TGTGCCAGCAGCTTAGAATGGGGTGATTCGACTAGCGGAACCTACGAGCAGTACTTC.

The V and J genes are TRBV19 and TRBJ2-3; D gene ambiguous. V lost 0 bases, J lost 2 bases, and 6 bases lay in between. Looked up from germline, CDR1 is LNHDA and CDR2 is SQIVND (reference sequence). This CDR3 has 14 residues. The CDR3: CASSIERFTDTQYF. CDR3 coding DNA: TGTGCCAGTAGTATAGAACGGTTCACAGATACGCAGTATTTT.

Only one count was recorded for this clone. V usage is TRBV5-1 and J usage is TRBJ2-7; 9 bases match TRBD1. The CDR3 sequence is 14 residues long. V shed 3 bases and J 6 bases; nucleotides not matched to a gene: 7. CDR1 and CDR2 (germline): SGHRS, YFSETQ. CDR3: CASSSRTGEVEQYF. The CDR3 DNA is TGCGCCAGCAGCTCCCGGACAGGGGAGGTCGAGCAGTACTTC.

V and J are TRBV7-6 and TRBJ1-2; 9 positions match TRBD1. The V and J ends lost 10 bases and 6 bases, in that order; junction bases with no gene match: 6. The CDR3 spans 12 residues. The germline CDR1 and CDR2 sequences are SGHVS and FNYEAQ. The CDR3 protein is CATGTGIDGYTF. Written as DNA, the CDR3 is TGTGCCACCGGGACAGGGATTGATGGCTACACCTTC.

This chain joins TRBV7-6 and TRBJ1-1; possible D gene TRBD1, 6 bases. The length of the CDR3 is 12 residues. V lost 6 bases, J lost 11 bases, and 16 bases lay in between. Germline CDR1 SGHVS, CDR2 FNYEAQ. CDR3 bases: TGTGCCAGCAGTCCTCCCGGGGGGGCCGCTTTCTTT. Amino acid sequence: CASSPPGGAAFF.

The chain combines TRBV6-4 with TRBJ2-1; 13 bases are a match to TRBD2. From germline, CDR1 is MRHNA and CDR2 SNTAGT. The CDR3 is made up of 15 amino acids. After removal of 5 bases from V and 8 bases from J, the junction contained 6 bases not matched to a gene. The CDR3 here is CASSPGTSGNYEQFF. CDR3 bases: TGTGCCAGCAGTCCCGGGACTAGCGGGAACTATGAGCAGTTCTTC.

The chain employs TRBV5-1 and TRBJ2-6, with TRBD1 matching over 7 bases. After removal of 2 bases from V and 0 bases from J, the junction contained 5 bases not matched to a gene. Germline lookup yields CDR1 SGHRS and CDR2 YFSETQ. The CDR3 covers 17 residues. The CDR3 here is CASSLRTGYSGANVLTF. The DNA of the CDR3 is TGCGCCAGCAGCTTAAGGACAGGCTACTCTGGGGCCAACGTCCTGACTTTC.

The chain employs TRBV10-2 and TRBJ1-2; no reliable D call. Looked up from germline, CDR1 is WSHSY and CDR2 is SAAADI. CDR3 length: 14 amino acids. Trimming removed 6 bases from V and 2 bases from J, with 13 bases in between. The DNA for the CDR3 is TGCGCCAGCAGGTCGTCGGGAGGGAACTATGGCTACACCTTC. This codes for CASRSSGGNYGYTF.

The chain is built from TRBV7-2 and TRBJ2-5; tentative D call: TRBD1 (6 bases). Trimming removed 1 base from V and 5 bases from J, with 11 bases in between. The CDR3 contains 14 residues. Germline loops: CDR1 SGHTA, CDR2 FQGNSA. The CDR3 sequence: CASSLVGRGETQYF. The CDR3 region has the DNA TGTGCCAGCAGCTTAGTGGGCAGGGGTGAGACCCAGTACTTC.

The chain couples TRBV6-6 to TRBJ2-3, with TRBD2 matching 8 bases. The CDR3 is 16 residues long. Germline V gene sequence: CDR1 MNHNY, CDR2 SVGAGI (reference sequence). After removal of 2 bases from V and 0 bases from J, the junction contained 4 bases not matched to a gene. The CDR3 is CASSYRGGSSTDTQYF. For the CDR3, the DNA is TGTGCCAGCAGTTACCGGGGGGGCAGCAGCACAGATACGCAGTATTTT.

This clone appeared a single time. This rearrangement joins TRBV4-2 to TRBJ2-5; a weak D match, TRBD1 (5 bases). CDR1 is LGHNA, CDR2 YNFKEQ, per germline. V shed 0 bases and J shed 4 bases, with 9 bases lying between them. The CDR3 loop spans 14 amino acids. The CDR3 DNA reads as TGTGCCAGCAGCCAAGAGGGGCTTGGAGAGACCCAGTACTTC. Amino acids: CASSQEGLGETQYF.